These 2 T cell receptor beta chains came from one sample sequenced in a study of regulatory T cells in long-lasting Graves disease. Time point indicated: persistent/refractory GD, antithyroid drugs over 5 years with positive TRAb. PBMC RNA was the source of the TCR library. Relying on iRepertoire HTBI primers and Arm-PCR of CDR3 regions, the team built TCR beta libraries. Via MiXCR, TCRdb re-called the multiplex PCR reads, giving one row per CDR3 protein. Here the sample spans about 300,000 distinct CDR3 sequences, 20% to 25% being singletons. The source material was peripheral blood mononuclear cells (PBMCs), sampled when the disease was refractory, from a patient treated with antithyroid drugs. These receptors came from a female donor with Graves disease.

This clonotype appeared many times. The chain combines TRBV20-1 with TRBJ2-7, with 8 bases aligning to TRBD2. With V trimmed by 0 bases and J by 4 bases, 8 bases remained unmatched. Germline CDR1 DFQATT, CDR2 SNEGSKA (reference sequence). The CDR3 has 15 residues. The CDR3 nucleotides read TGCAGTGCTAGAGAATTAAGCGGGAGCCCGTACGAGCAGTACTTC. As protein: CSARELSGSPYEQYF.

This clonotype was counted at least ten times. The CDR3 sequence is CANRAMVLQETQYF. The CDR3 DNA is TGTGCCAACAGGGCCATGGTCCTTCAAGAGACCCAGTACTTC. J is TRBJ2-5 and V is TRBV2, with D maybe TRBD1 (6 bases). The CDR3 runs 14 residues. Trimming removed 10 bases from V and 2 bases from J, with 17 bases in between. CDR1 is SNHLY and CDR2 is FYNNEI in the germline V gene. Full variable domain (remainder filled in from reference TRBV2 and TRBJ2-5): EPEVTQTPSHQVTQMGQEVILRCVPISNHLYFYWYRQILGQKVEFLVSFYNNEISEKSEIFDDQFSVERPDGSNFTLKIRSTKLEDSAMYFCANRAMVLQETQYFGPGTRLLVL.